This T cell receptor (beta chain) is drawn from a study of shared clonotypes between healthy human individuals. Profiling relied on immunoSEQ multiplex PCR, and the TCRdb table lists in-frame clones only, not all of them. The table records 2 million to 3 million clones, 93% of them present only once. Sequencing was carried out using naive CD4+ T cells from PBMCs. Subset defined: CD45RA+ positively selected. The TCR originated in a man aged 18 to 29 in good health. Some clones in this sample may be carry-over from other donors' samples.

Here the CDR3 reads CASRGQGRQTGELFF. The CDR3 DNA follows: TGTGCCAGCAGGGGACAGGGCCGTCAGACCGGGGAGCTGTTTTTT. The chain recombines TRBV2 with TRBJ2-2; 9 nucleotides align to TRBD1. The CDR3 totals 15 residues. Trimming cost V 6 bases and J 5 bases; bases outside gene matches: 7. Germline CDR1 is SNHLY and CDR2 is FYNNEI.